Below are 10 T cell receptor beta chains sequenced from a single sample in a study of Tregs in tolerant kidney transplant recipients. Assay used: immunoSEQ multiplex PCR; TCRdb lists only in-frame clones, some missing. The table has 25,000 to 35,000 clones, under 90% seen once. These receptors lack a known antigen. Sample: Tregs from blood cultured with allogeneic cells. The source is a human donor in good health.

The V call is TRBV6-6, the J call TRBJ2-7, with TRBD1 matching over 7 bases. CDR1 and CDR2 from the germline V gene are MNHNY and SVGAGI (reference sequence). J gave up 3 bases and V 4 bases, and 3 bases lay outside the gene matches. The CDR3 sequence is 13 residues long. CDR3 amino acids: CASSSDRYYEQYF. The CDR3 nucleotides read TGTGCCAGCAGTTCGGACAGGTACTACGAGCAGTACTTC.

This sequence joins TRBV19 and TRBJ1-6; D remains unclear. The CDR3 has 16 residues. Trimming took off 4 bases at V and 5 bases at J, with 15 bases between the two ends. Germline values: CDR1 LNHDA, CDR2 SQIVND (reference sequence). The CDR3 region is CASSREDGVDNSPLHF. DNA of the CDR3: TGTGCCAGTAGTAGAGAGGACGGAGTAGATAATTCACCCCTCCACTTT.

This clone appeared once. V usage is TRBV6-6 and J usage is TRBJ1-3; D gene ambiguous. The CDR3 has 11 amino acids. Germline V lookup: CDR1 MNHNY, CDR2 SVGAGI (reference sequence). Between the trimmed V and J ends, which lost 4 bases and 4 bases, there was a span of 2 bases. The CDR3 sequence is CASSLGNTIYF. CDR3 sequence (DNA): TGTGCCAGCAGTTTGGGAAACACCATATATTTT.

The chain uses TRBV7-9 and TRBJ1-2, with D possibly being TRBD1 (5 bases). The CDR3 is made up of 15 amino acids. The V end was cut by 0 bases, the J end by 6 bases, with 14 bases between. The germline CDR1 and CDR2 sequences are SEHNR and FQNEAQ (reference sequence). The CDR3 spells CASSLATRRGNGYTF. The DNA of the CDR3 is TGTGCCAGCAGCTTAGCCACAAGGAGGGGAAATGGCTACACCTTC.

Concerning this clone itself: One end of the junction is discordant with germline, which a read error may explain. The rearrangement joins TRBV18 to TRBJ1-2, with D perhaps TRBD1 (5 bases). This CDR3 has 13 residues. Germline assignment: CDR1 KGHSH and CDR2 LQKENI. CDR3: CASRAGTYYGYDF. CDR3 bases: TGTGCCAGCCGGGCCGGGACCTACTATGGCTACGACTTC.

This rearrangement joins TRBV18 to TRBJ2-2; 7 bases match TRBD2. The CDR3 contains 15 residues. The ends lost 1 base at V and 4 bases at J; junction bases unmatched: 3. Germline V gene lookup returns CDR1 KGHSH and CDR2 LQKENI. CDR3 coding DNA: TGTGCCAGCTCACCACGTCGGGGGGTCACCGGGGAGCTGTTTTTT. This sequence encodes CASSPRRGVTGELFF.

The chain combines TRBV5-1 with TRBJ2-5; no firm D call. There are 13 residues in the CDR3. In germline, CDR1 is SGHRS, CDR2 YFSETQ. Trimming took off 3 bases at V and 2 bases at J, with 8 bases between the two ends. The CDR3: CASSWTPQETQYF. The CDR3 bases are TGCGCCAGCAGCTGGACCCCGCAAGAGACCCAGTACTTC.

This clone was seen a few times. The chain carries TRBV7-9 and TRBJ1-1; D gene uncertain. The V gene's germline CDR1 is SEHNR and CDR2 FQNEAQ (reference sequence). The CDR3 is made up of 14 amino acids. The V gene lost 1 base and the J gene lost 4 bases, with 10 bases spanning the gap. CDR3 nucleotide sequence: TGTGCCAGCAGCTTAGTGGGCTCCACCACTGAAGCTTTCTTT. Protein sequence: CASSLVGSTTEAFF.

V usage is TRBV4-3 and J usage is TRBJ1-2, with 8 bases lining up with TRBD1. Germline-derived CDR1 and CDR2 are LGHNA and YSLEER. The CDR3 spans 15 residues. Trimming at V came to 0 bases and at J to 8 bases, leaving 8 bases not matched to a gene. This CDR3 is CASSQDEATGVGYTF. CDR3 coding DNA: TGCGCCAGCAGCCAAGATGAAGCGACAGGGGTCGGCTACACCTTC.

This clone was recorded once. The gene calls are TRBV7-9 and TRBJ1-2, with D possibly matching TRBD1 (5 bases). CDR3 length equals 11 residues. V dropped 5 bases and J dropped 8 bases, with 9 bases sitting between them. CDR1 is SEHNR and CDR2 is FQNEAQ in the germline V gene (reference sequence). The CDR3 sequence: CASSREGGYTF. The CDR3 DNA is TGTGCCAGCAGCCGGGAGGGGGGCTACACCTTC. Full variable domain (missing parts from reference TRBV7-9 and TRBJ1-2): DTGVSQNPRHKITKRGQNVTFRCDPISEHNRLYWYRQTLGQGPEFLTYFQNEAQLEKSRLLSDRFSAERPKGSFSTLEIQRTEQGDSAMYLCASSREGGYTFGSGTRLTVV.